A single sample gave rise to the 23 T cell receptor beta chains below, sequenced in a study of control samples from healthy donors and cancer patients. Using immunoSEQ multiplex PCR, the repertoire was profiled, and TCRdb retains in-frame clones only, with some absent. The sample carries some 110,000 clones, more than 80% recorded once. What was sequenced was PBMCs. These receptors were obtained from a woman aged 45 to 65 with colorectal cancer.

CDR3 bases: TGTGCCAGCTCAACGGGACTTTCCCACAATGAGCAGTTCTTC. It codes for CASSTGLSHNEQFF. The J gene is TRBJ2-1, the V gene TRBV18; TRBD2 might be the D (6 bases). V lost 5 bases and J lost 5, with 13 bases in between. The CDR3 is made up of 14 amino acids. The germline V gene encodes CDR1 KGHSH and CDR2 LQKENI.

As DNA, the CDR3 is TGTGCCAGCAGCAAAATATCGACAGGTTCCTACGAGCAGTACTTC. Translation: CASSKISTGSYEQYF. The rearrangement joins TRBV7-9 to TRBJ2-7; a possible D gene is TRBD1 (6 bases). The germline gives CDR1 SEHNR, CDR2 FQNEAQ (reference sequence). Trimming left V 5 bases short and J 1 base short, with 15 bases between. This CDR3 is built from 15 residues.

This chain links TRBV9 with TRBJ1-2, with D possibly being TRBD1 (5 bases). Germline CDR1 reads SGDLS; CDR2 reads YYNGEE. The CDR3 length is 14 residues. The V end was cut by 4 bases, the J end by 4 bases, with 14 bases between. CDR3 nucleotide sequence: TGTGCCAGCAGCCCATCCCCGACAGCCTATGGCTACACCTTC. Its translation is CASSPSPTAYGYTF. The complete variable domain, with remaining parts taken from reference TRBV9 and TRBJ1-2, reads DSGVTQTPKHLITATGQRVTLRCSPRSGDLSVYWYQQSLDQGLQFLIQYYNGEERAKGNILERFSAQQFPDLHSELNLSSLELGDSALYFCASSPSPTAYGYTFGSGTRLTVV.

This rearrangement joins TRBV25-1 to TRBJ1-2; 9 bases are a match to TRBD1. Germline V gives CDR1 MGHDK, CDR2 SYGVNS. The length of the CDR3 is 15 residues. With V trimmed by 5 bases and J by 4 bases, 8 bases remained unmatched. The chain's CDR3 is CASSYGTGSPYGYTF. In nucleotides, the CDR3 is TGTGCCAGCAGTTATGGGACAGGGAGCCCCTATGGCTACACCTTC.

The chain carries TRBV4-1 and TRBJ1-5; no clear D gene. CDR1 is MGHRA and CDR2 is YSYEKL in the germline V gene. CDR3 length equals 16 residues. Trimming pared 1 base from V and 0 bases from J, leaving 10 bases between. The CDR3 DNA is TGCGCCAGCAGCCAAGGCTACGCAGATAGCAATCAGCCCCAGCATTTT. This codes for CASSQGYADSNQPQHF.

This chain joins TRBV2 and TRBJ2-7, with D possibly TRBD1 on 6 matching bases. V lost 3 bases to trimming and J lost 2 bases, with 11 bases between them. In germline, CDR1 is SNHLY, CDR2 FYNNEI. This CDR3 comprises 14 residues. The CDR3 DNA is TGTGCCAGCAGTGAGGCCACAGGGACCTACGAGCAGTACTTC. Its translation: CASSEATGTYEQYF.

The CDR3 spells CASSQGQGPARGSPLHF. The CDR3, as DNA: TGCGCCAGCAGCCAGGGACAGGGACCAGCCCGCGGGTCACCCCTCCACTTT. The chain carries TRBV5-1 and TRBJ1-6; 9 bases match TRBD1. Looked up from germline, CDR1 is SGHRS and CDR2 is YFSETQ. CDR3 length: 17 residues. Unmatched junction bases numbered 15, after V lost 4 bases and J lost 10 bases.

The CDR3 loop is CASSPRDRVSTDTQYF. The DNA of the CDR3 is TGTGCCAGCAGCCCCAGGGACAGGGTGAGCACAGATACGCAGTATTTT. V usage is TRBV5-4 and J usage is TRBJ2-3; 9 bases match TRBD1. The germline V gene encodes CDR1 SGHNT and CDR2 YYREEE (reference sequence). The V and J ends lost 4 bases and 0 bases, in that order; junction bases with no gene match: 6. This CDR3 has 16 amino acids.

The chain is built from TRBV2 and TRBJ2-1, with 10 bases aligning to TRBD1. Germline loops: CDR1 SNHLY, CDR2 FYNNEI. J gave up 3 bases and V 2 bases, and 1 base lay outside the gene matches. This CDR3 contains 15 residues. CDR3 in amino acids: CASSERTGGYNEQFF. Written as DNA, the CDR3 is TGTGCCAGCAGTGAACGGACAGGGGGCTACAATGAGCAGTTCTTC. Variable domain in full (rest from reference TRBV2 and TRBJ2-1): EPEVTQTPSHQVTQMGQEVILRCVPISNHLYFYWYRQILGQKVEFLVSFYNNEISEKSEIFDDQFSVERPDGSNFTLKIRSTKLEDSAMYFCASSERTGGYNEQFFGPGTRLTVL.

J is TRBJ1-1 and V is TRBV30; 9 bases are a match to TRBD1. There are 15 residues in the CDR3. Trimming took 8 bases from V and 5 from J; bases not matched to a gene: 15. Per germline, CDR1 GTSNPN and CDR2 SVGIG (reference sequence). DNA for the CDR3: TGTGCCGGTCAACCGGGACAGGGCAGCCGTACTGAAGCTTTCTTT. Translation gives CAGQPGQGSRTEAFF.

This clone was detected only once. This chain joins TRBV12-3 or TRBV12-4 and TRBJ1-1; maybe TRBD1 (5 bases). The CDR3 is 12 residues long. The V and J ends lost 3 bases and 12 bases respectively, with 14 bases between them. This CDR3 reads CASSFGTGKTFF. CDR3 DNA: TGTGCCAGCAGTTTCGGGACGGGGAAAACTTTCTTT.

The V and J genes are TRBV16 and TRBJ2-7; 7 bases are shared with TRBD1. The V gene end was trimmed by 2 bases and the J gene end by 6 bases; junction bases not matched to a gene: 1. The CDR3 loop spans 12 amino acids. The germline V gene has CDR1 KGHSY and CDR2 FQNENV. The CDR3 DNA sequence: TGTGCCAGCAGCCAAAACAGGGGCGAGCAGTACTTC. This gives the protein CASSQNRGEQYF.

The V and J genes are TRBV19 and TRBJ1-5; D is possibly TRBD1 (5 bases). The CDR3 length is 15 residues. With 7 bases removed from V and 2 bases from J, the gap between germline ends came to 15 bases. Germline lookup yields CDR1 LNHDA and CDR2 SQIVND (reference sequence). DNA for the CDR3: TGTGCCAGTACCCCCCAGGGAAACGGCAATCAGCCCCAGCATTTT. It specifies CASTPQGNGNQPQHF.

This clone showed up just a few times. The sample carries other DNA sequences with the same CDR3. The gene calls are TRBV2 and TRBJ2-7; no clear D. The CDR3 consists of 14 residues. The V and J ends lost 1 base and 0 bases respectively, with 7 bases between them. CDR1 SNHLY and CDR2 FYNNEI come from the germline V gene. CDR3 bases: TGTGCCAGCAGTGAAGGTAGCCTCTCCTACGAGCAGTACTTC. Protein sequence: CASSEGSLSYEQYF.

The V and J genes are TRBV11-3 and TRBJ2-5, with a possible D match to TRBD1 (6 bases). Germline lookup yields CDR1 SGHNT and CDR2 YENEEA. V lost 1 base to trimming and J lost 1 base, with 10 bases between them. CDR3 length: 15 residues. The CDR3 sequence is CASSLGGQTQETQYF. CDR3 bases: TGTGCCAGCAGCTTAGGCGGACAGACCCAAGAGACCCAGTACTTC.

J is TRBJ2-1 and V is TRBV11-2; D remains unclear. CDR1 and CDR2 (germline): SGHAT, FQNNGV. V shed 3 bases and J shed 0 bases, with 12 bases lying between them. The CDR3 has 16 amino acids. This CDR3 is CASSFGGESSYNEQFF. The CDR3 DNA reads TGTGCCAGCAGCTTCGGCGGAGAGAGCTCCTACAATGAGCAGTTCTTC.

The CDR3 DNA reads TGCGCCAGCCGATACAGGGACGAGAACACCGGGGAGCTGTTTTTT. It codes for CASRYRDENTGELFF. This chain uses TRBV5-1 with TRBJ2-2; weak D call: TRBD1 (6 bases). CDR1 SGHRS and CDR2 YFSETQ come from the germline V gene. Trimming took off 7 bases at V and 1 base at J, with 14 bases between the two ends. This CDR3 spans 15 amino acids.

This chain links TRBV7-6 with TRBJ2-7, with D uncertain. Trimming removed 5 bases from V and 0 bases from J, with 11 bases in between. This CDR3 has 14 residues. Germline-derived CDR1 and CDR2 are SGHVS and FNYEAQ. CDR3: CASSPGVDSYEQYF. The CDR3 DNA reads TGTGCCAGCAGCCCGGGTGTGGACTCCTACGAGCAGTACTTC.

The V and J genes are TRBV7-8 and TRBJ2-2; D tentatively fits TRBD1 or TRBD2 (5 bases each). The CDR3 runs to 15 residues. V lost 5 bases and J lost 1, with 11 bases in between. Germline V gives CDR1 SGHVS, CDR2 FQNEAQ. CDR3 residues: CASSPRDQNTGELFF. In DNA, the CDR3 is TGTGCCAGCAGCCCTCGGGACCAGAACACCGGGGAGCTGTTTTTT.

The chain joins TRBV13 to TRBJ1-5; maybe TRBD1 (5 bases). Germline assignment: CDR1 PRHDT and CDR2 FYEKMQ (reference sequence). Trimming took off 3 bases at V and 6 bases at J, with 9 bases between the two ends. This CDR3 comprises 13 residues. The DNA for the CDR3 is TGTGCCAGCAGCTTTACCGGGGGTCAGCCCCAGCATTTT. Protein: CASSFTGGQPQHF.

This rearrangement joins TRBV18 to TRBJ1-2; tentative D call: TRBD1 (5 bases). V was cut by 5 bases and J by 0 bases, with 16 bases left in between. The CDR3 is made up of 16 amino acids. The germline V gene has CDR1 KGHSH and CDR2 LQKENI. The CDR3 region has the DNA TGTGCCAGCTCAGCATCGCAGGGACCTACTAACTATGGCTACACCTTC. Amino acid sequence: CASSASQGPTNYGYTF.

V and J are TRBV7-3 and TRBJ2-5, with D maybe TRBD2 (5 bases). Trimming took off 0 bases at V and 4 bases at J, with 15 bases between the two ends. This CDR3 comprises 16 residues. CDR1 and CDR2 (germline): SGHTA, FQGTGA. CDR3 DNA: TGTGCCAGCAGCTTAACGGGCCGGGTTGAGGGAGAGACCCAGTACTTC. It specifies CASSLTGRVEGETQYF.

The rearrangement joins TRBV30 to TRBJ2-1; maybe TRBD1 (6 bases). In germline, CDR1 is GTSNPN, CDR2 SVGIG (reference sequence). CDR3 length: 15 amino acids. With 4 bases removed from V and 0 bases from J, the gap between germline ends came to 13 bases. CDR3: CAWTQTGSSYNEQFF. The CDR3 DNA sequence: TGTGCCTGGACCCAAACAGGGAGCTCCTACAATGAGCAGTTCTTC.